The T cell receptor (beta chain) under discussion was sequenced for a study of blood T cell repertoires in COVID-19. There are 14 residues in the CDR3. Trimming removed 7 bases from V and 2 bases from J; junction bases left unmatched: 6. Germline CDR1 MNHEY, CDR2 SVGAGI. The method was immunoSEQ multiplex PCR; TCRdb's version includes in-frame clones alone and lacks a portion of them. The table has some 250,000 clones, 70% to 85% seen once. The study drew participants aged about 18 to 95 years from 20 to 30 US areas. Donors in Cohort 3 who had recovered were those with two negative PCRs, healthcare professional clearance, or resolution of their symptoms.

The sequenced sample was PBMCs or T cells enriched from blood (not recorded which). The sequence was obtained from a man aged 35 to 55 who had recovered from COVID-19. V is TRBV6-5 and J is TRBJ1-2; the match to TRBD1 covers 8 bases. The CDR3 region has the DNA TGTGCCAGCAAACCGGGACAGGAGAACTATGGCTACACCTTC. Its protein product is CASKPGQENYGYTF.